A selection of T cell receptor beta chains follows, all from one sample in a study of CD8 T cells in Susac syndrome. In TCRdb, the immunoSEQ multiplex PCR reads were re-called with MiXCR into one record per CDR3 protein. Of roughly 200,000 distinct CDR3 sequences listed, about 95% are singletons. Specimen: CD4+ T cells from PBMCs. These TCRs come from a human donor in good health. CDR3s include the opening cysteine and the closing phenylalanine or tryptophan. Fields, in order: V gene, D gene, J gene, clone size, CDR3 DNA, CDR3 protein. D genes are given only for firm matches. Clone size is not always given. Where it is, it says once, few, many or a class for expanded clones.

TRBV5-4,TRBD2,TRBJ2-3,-,TGTGCCAGCAGCATAAGCTCCGGACTAGGGAGCACAGATACGCAGTATTTT,CASSISSGLGSTDTQYF
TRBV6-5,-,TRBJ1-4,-,TGTGCCAGCAGCTACCGGGGTGCCGATGAAAAACTGTTTTTT,CASSYRGADEKLFF
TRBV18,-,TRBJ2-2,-,TGTGCCAGCTCACCACCGTCCGGGGAGCTGTTTTTT,CASSPPSGELFF
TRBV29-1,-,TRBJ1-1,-,TGCAGCGTTGAGAACAGGGTCAACACTGAAGCTTTCTTT,CSVENRVNTEAFF
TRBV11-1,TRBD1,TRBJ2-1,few,TGTGCCAGCAGCTTAGCGCGGGACAGGGAGTTCTTC,CASSLARDREFF
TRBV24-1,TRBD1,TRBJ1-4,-,TGTGCCACCAGTGGACAGGGGGCTTATGAAAAACTGTTTTTT,CATSGQGAYEKLFF
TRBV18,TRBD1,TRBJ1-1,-,TGTGCCAGCTCACCACTCCAGGGGGAAGTCAGCACTGAAGCTTTCTTT,CASSPLQGEVSTEAFF
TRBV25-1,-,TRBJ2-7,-,TGTGCCAGCAGCCAAACCAATAACTACGAGCAGTACTTC,CASSQTNNYEQYF
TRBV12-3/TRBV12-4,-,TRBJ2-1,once,TGTGCCAGCGGAGGGCCTAGCGCCTACAATGAGCAGTTCTTC,CASGGPSAYNEQFF
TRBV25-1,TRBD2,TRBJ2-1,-,TGTGCCAGCAGTGAGGGACTAGCGGGAGGGTGGTTCTTC,CASSEGLAGGWFF
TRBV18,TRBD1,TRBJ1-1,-,TGTGCCAGCTCACTCAGACAGGGCGTCGCTGAAGCTTTCTTT,CASSLRQGVAEAFF
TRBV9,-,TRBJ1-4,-,TGTGCCAGCAGCGTATCCACGGTCAATGAAAAACTGTTTTTT,CASSVSTVNEKLFF
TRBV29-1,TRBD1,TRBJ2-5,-,TGCAGCGTCAAGGACAGGGTCCAAGAGACCCAGTACTTC,CSVKDRVQETQYF
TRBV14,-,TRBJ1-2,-,TGTGCCAGCAGCCAGGCTGCCTTGGGCTACACCTTC,CASSQAALGYTF
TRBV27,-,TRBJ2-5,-,TGTGCCAGCAGTTTATATCCCGAAGAGACCCAGTACTTC,CASSLYPEETQYF
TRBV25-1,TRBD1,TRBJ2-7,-,TGTGCCAGCAGTGCCTCGGACAGGGGAAAGCAGTACTTC,CASSASDRGKQYF
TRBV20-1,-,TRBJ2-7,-,TGCAGTGCTAGCGCGGCCTCCCGGAGGGATGAGCAGTACTTC,CSASAASRRDEQYF
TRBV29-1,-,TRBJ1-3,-,TGCAGCGCGTCCGGGACGGAGGCTTGGGACACCATATATTTT,CSASGTEAWDTIYF
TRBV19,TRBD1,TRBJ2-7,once,TGTGCCAGTAGTGTGACAGGGACGAGTATCTCCGAGCAGTACTTC,CASSVTGTSISEQYF
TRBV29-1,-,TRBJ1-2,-,TGCAGCGTTGATGCGGGGGGTCAAGGTGGCTACACCTTC,CSVDAGGQGGYTF
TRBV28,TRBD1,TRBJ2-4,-,TGTGCCAGCAGGGATTACAGGGGTAGGGCCAAAAACATTCAGTACTTC,CASRDYRGRAKNIQYF
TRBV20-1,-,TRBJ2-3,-,TGCAGTGCTAGGTTAATGGATACGCAGTATTTT,CSARLMDTQYF
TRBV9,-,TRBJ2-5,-,TGTGCCAGCAGCCAGCCGGGACATCAAGGGGCCCAGTACTTC,CASSQPGHQGAQYF
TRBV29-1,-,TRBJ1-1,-,TGCAGCGCTAGTCTAGCAGGGGTGAACACTGAAGCTTTCTTT,CSASLAGVNTEAFF
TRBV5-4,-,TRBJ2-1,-,TGTGCCAGCAGCTTGGATGCGAGCTCCTACAATGAGCAGTTCTTC,CASSLDASSYNEQFF
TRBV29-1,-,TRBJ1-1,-,TGCAGCATTTCCAGGAACACTGAAGCTTTCTTT,CSISRNTEAFF
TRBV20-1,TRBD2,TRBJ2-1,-,TGCAGTGCTAGGTTACTAGCGGGACTCAATGAGCAGTTCTTC,CSARLLAGLNEQFF
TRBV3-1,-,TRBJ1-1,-,TGTGCCAGCAGCCAAGATTTGGCTACGAACACTGAAGCTTTCTTT,CASSQDLATNTEAFF
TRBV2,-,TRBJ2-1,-,TGTGCCAGCAGTCCACAAGTACAGGGCGATGAGCAGTTCTTC,CASSPQVQGDEQFF
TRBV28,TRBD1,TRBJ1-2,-,TGTGCCAGCAGACAATCCGGGACAGGGGGCGCGAATGGCTACACCTTC,CASRQSGTGGANGYTF
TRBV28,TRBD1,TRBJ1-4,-,TGTGCCAGCACCGACAGGGTGCGCGAAAAACTGTTTTTT,CASTDRVREKLFF
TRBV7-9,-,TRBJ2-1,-,TGTGCCAGCTCCCATGGGACCTACAATGAGCAGTTCTTC,CASSHGTYNEQFF
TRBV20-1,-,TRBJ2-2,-,TGCAGTGCAGTGGCGGGTTCTACCGGGGAGCTGTTTTTT,CSAVAGSTGELFF
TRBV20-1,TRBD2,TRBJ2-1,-,TGCAGTGCTAGAGATGGTAGCGGGCGAAGATACAATGAGCAGTTCTTC,CSARDGSGRRYNEQFF
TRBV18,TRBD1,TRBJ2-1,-,TGTGCCAGCTCACCACCCGGACAGGGGGCGAACAATGAGCAGTTCTTC,CASSPPGQGANNEQFF
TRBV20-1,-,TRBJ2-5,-,TGCAGTGCCACGGACCTCGCCGGAGCCCAGTACTTC,CSATDLAGAQYF
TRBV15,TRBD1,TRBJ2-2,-,TGTGCCACCGACAGGGCGGGCACCGGGGAGCTGTTTTTT,CATDRAGTGELFF
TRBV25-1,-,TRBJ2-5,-,TGTGCCAGCAAGTCGGAGACCCAGTACTTC,CASKSETQYF
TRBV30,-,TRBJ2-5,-,TGTGCCTGGAGTCGAGGTCGGGGCCAAGAGACCCAGTACTTC,CAWSRGRGQETQYF
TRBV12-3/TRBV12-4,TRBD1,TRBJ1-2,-,TGTGCCAGCAGGACAGGGGGCCATGGCTACACCTTC,CASRTGGHGYTF
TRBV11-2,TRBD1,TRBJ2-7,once,TGTGCCAGCAGCTTAGCGGCTTTTCGGACAGGGGGCTACGAGCAGTACTTC,CASSLAAFRTGGYEQYF
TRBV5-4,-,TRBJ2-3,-,TGTGCCAGCAGCTTACCGGGGACAAGGGCAGATACGCAGTATTTT,CASSLPGTRADTQYF
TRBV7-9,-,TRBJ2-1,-,TGTGCCAGCACCTTCGGTGGGGGAGTCGGCCGAAACAATGAGCAGTTCTTC,CASTFGGGVGRNNEQFF